Shown below are 27 T cell receptor beta chains from a single sample sequenced in a study of cytomegalovirus exposure and HLA in healthy donors. The method was immunoSEQ multiplex PCR; TCRdb's version includes in-frame clones alone and lacks a portion of them. Among some 170,000 clones listed, roughly 83% were seen once. Sequenced input: PBMCs. These receptor sequences come from a young man in good health and CMV-seropositive.

The genes are TRBV19 and TRBJ2-3, with a tentative D call TRBD1 (5 bases). V was cut by 3 bases and J by 4 bases, with 11 bases left in between. The CDR3 is 14 residues long. Germline CDR1 LNHDA, CDR2 SQIVND (reference sequence). CDR3 nucleotides: TGTGCCAGTAGTATCCGTCAGGGTTCAGATACGCAGTATTTT. Translated, it gives CASSIRQGSDTQYF.

This clone has just one count. The chain carries TRBV6-5 and TRBJ2-5, with D maybe TRBD1 (6 bases). The CDR3 has 14 amino acids. From germline, CDR1 is MNHEY and CDR2 SVGAGI. V lost 6 bases and J 1 base, leaving 12 bases between the germline ends. The CDR3 nucleotides are TGTGCCAGCAGGGCTGCAGGGGCCCAAGAGACCCAGTACTTC. Translating it yields CASRAAGAQETQYF.

The V call is TRBV4-1, the J call TRBJ1-5, with TRBD1 as a possible D gene (6 bases). The CDR3 covers 15 residues. V shed 4 bases and J shed 1 base, with 11 bases lying between them. Germline assignment: CDR1 MGHRA and CDR2 YSYEKL. CDR3 sequence (DNA): TGCGCCAGCAGCCGAAGGCAGGGGAGCAATCAGCCCCAGCATTTT. Translating gives CASSRRQGSNQPQHF.

The V call is TRBV7-6, the J call TRBJ2-1; 7 nucleotides align to TRBD1. The CDR3 is 14 amino acids. Germline assignment: CDR1 SGHVS and CDR2 FNYEAQ. V dropped 4 bases and J dropped 4; count of bases not matched to a gene: 4. CDR3 sequence: CASSSWDSYNEQFF. CDR3 coding DNA: TGTGCCAGCAGCTCGTGGGACAGTTACAATGAGCAGTTCTTC.

This chain uses TRBV9 with TRBJ1-2; D perhaps matches TRBD1 (5 bases). Trimming stripped 0 bases from V and 4 bases from J, with 16 bases between. Germline values: CDR1 SGDLS, CDR2 YYNGEE. The CDR3 has 16 residues. The CDR3 DNA reads as TGTGCCAGCAGCGTAGCTCTAGGGGAAAGGACCTATGGCTACACCTTC. Encoded protein: CASSVALGERTYGYTF.

This rearrangement joins TRBV30 to TRBJ2-5, with D possibly TRBD2 on 6 matching bases. The V gene's germline CDR1 is GTSNPN and CDR2 SVGIG (reference sequence). The V gene lost 2 bases and the J gene lost 1 base, with 8 bases spanning the gap. This CDR3 contains 13 residues. This CDR3 is CAWSRGLQETQYF. In nucleotides, the CDR3 is TGTGCCTGGAGTCGGGGACTCCAAGAGACCCAGTACTTC.

The V gene is TRBV13, the J gene TRBJ2-7; 9 positions agree with TRBD2. CDR1 is PRHDT, CDR2 FYEKMQ, per germline (reference sequence). The trim removed 6 bases at V and 5 bases at J, leaving 8 bases unmatched. This CDR3 is built from 14 residues. CDR3 DNA: TGTGCCAGCAGGGACCAGACTAGCGGCCACGAGCAGTACTTC. It yields the protein CASRDQTSGHEQYF. The full variable domain, in which reference TRBV13 and TRBJ2-7 provide the parts outside the CDR3, is AAGVIQSPRHLIKEKRETATLKCYPIPRHDTVYWYQQGPGQDPQFLISFYEKMQSDKGSIPDRFSAQQFSDYHSELNMSSLELGDSALYFCASRDQTSGHEQYFGPGTRLTVT.

The rearrangement links TRBV2 to TRBJ1-2, with TRBD1 matching 11 bases. This CDR3 region has 13 residues. The V segment lost 6 bases and the J segment 8 bases; nucleotides outside the gene matches: 5. Per the germline V gene, CDR1 is SNHLY and CDR2 is FYNNEI. DNA of the CDR3: TGTGCCAGCAGCGGACAGGGGGCTGAAGGCTACACCTTC. Encoded protein: CASSGQGAEGYTF. The complete variable domain, with remaining parts taken from reference TRBV2 and TRBJ1-2, reads EPEVTQTPSHQVTQMGQEVILRCVPISNHLYFYWYRQILGQKVEFLVSFYNNEISEKSEIFDDQFSVERPDGSNFTLKIRSTKLEDSAMYFCASSGQGAEGYTFGSGTRLTVV.

The rearrangement links TRBV6-1 to TRBJ2-1; D unclear. V lost 7 bases and J lost 10, with 14 bases in between. CDR1 MNHNS and CDR2 SASEGT come from the germline V gene. The CDR3 consists of 12 residues. Here the CDR3 reads CASTPSPREQFF. DNA of the CDR3: TGTGCCAGCACCCCCTCTCCACGGGAGCAGTTCTTC.

The chain carries TRBV10-2 and TRBJ2-2; the match to TRBD2 covers 10 bases. The CDR3 is made up of 15 amino acids. J was trimmed by 5 bases and V by 2 bases; bases with no gene match: 2. Germline CDR1 and CDR2: WSHSY and SAAADI. The CDR3 reads CASSEQAGGTGELFF. In DNA form, the CDR3 reads TGCGCCAGCAGTGAGCAAGCGGGAGGGACCGGGGAGCTGTTTTTT.

The chain couples TRBV6-4 to TRBJ2-1; D call uncertain. The CDR3 runs to 14 residues. Trimming took off 0 bases at V and 6 bases at J, with 9 bases between the two ends. CDR1 is MRHNA and CDR2 is SNTAGT in the germline V gene. In DNA form, the CDR3 reads TGTGCCAGCAGTGACTCGTCTAGTAGCAATGAGCAGTTCTTC. Translation gives CASSDSSSSNEQFF.

The V call is TRBV9, the J call TRBJ2-5; TRBD1 agrees at 8 bases. This CDR3 is built from 16 residues. V lost 0 bases and J lost 4; bases outside the gene matches: 8. The V gene's germline CDR1 is SGDLS and CDR2 YYNGEE. The CDR3 nucleotides are TGTGCCAGCAGCGTAGAGGACAGGGCAGGGGGAGAGACCCAGTACTTC. Its translation is CASSVEDRAGGETQYF. The variable domain in full, completed from reference TRBV9 and TRBJ2-5, reads DSGVTQTPKHLITATGQRVTLRCSPRSGDLSVYWYQQSLDQGLQFLIQYYNGEERAKGNILERFSAQQFPDLHSELNLSSLELGDSALYFCASSVEDRAGGETQYFGPGTRLLVL.

The CDR3 loop is CASSQPGEGGDTQYF. In DNA, the CDR3 is TGTGCCAGCAGCCAGCCCGGGGAGGGGGGGGATACGCAGTATTTT. This chain links TRBV7-6 with TRBJ2-3, with D possibly being TRBD2 (7 bases). This CDR3 comprises 15 residues. V was trimmed by 5 bases and J by 6 bases, leaving 18 bases between them. Germline CDR1 is SGHVS and CDR2 is FNYEAQ.

The chain employs TRBV7-9 and TRBJ2-1; 9 nucleotides line up with TRBD2. From germline, CDR1 is SEHNR and CDR2 FQNEAQ (reference sequence). Trimming took 5 bases from V and 3 from J; bases not matched to a gene: 8. The CDR3 sequence is 16 residues long. CDR3 nucleotides: TGTGCCAGCAGCGCATTCTTTAGCGGGAGCTACAATGAGCAGTTCTTC. Translation gives CASSAFFSGSYNEQFF.

V and J are TRBV5-1 and TRBJ2-7, with D perhaps TRBD1 (6 bases). Trimming pared 0 bases from V and 2 bases from J, leaving 9 bases between. This CDR3 spans 14 amino acids. Germline V lookup: CDR1 SGHRS, CDR2 YFSETQ. DNA for the CDR3: TGCGCCAGCAGCTTGGTTGAGGGGGCCTACGAGCAGTACTTC. It is translated as CASSLVEGAYEQYF.

J is TRBJ1-1 and V is TRBV10-2, with 10 bases matching TRBD1. The V and J ends lost 6 bases and 1 base, in that order; junction bases with no gene match: 8. This CDR3 is 16 amino acids long. From germline, CDR1 is WSHSY and CDR2 SAAADI. The CDR3 reads CASRIRQGAANTEAFF. The CDR3 bases are TGCGCCAGCAGAATTAGACAGGGGGCTGCGAACACTGAAGCTTTCTTT.

The chain recombines TRBV9 with TRBJ1-1, with D maybe TRBD1 (6 bases). Germline assignment: CDR1 SGDLS and CDR2 YYNGEE. The CDR3 consists of 14 residues. Trimming took off 4 bases at V and 4 bases at J, with 14 bases between the two ends. In DNA form, the CDR3 reads TGTGCCAGCAGCCCGCAGGGAGGGGGCACTGAAGCTTTCTTT. Protein product: CASSPQGGGTEAFF.

The chain uses TRBV21-1 and TRBJ2-7; the DNA was not compared with TRBD1, the D call given in the table. TRBV21-1 is an annotated pseudogene. This CDR3 has 17 amino acids. CDR3 region: CASSKGTGQLGTYEQYF. The CDR3, as DNA: TGTGCCAGCAGCAAAGGGACAGGACAACTCGGCACCTACGAGCAGTACTTC.

This chain connects TRBV19 to TRBJ2-1; TRBD2 agrees at 9 bases. The CDR3 is made up of 15 amino acids. The germline CDR1 and CDR2 sequences are LNHDA and SQIVND (reference sequence). Trimming took 3 bases from V and 5 from J; bases not matched to a gene: 5. The CDR3: CASSIKPSGNNEQFF. The CDR3 DNA reads TGTGCCAGTAGTATTAAACCTAGCGGGAACAATGAGCAGTTCTTC.

The V gene is TRBV28, the J gene TRBJ2-7; perhaps TRBD1 as D (6 bases). Trimming shortened V by 3 bases and J by 5 bases, and 14 bases separated the two germline ends. CDR1 is MDHEN, CDR2 SYDVKM, per germline. The CDR3 loop spans 14 amino acids. The CDR3 spells CASSLPQGNNEQYF. DNA for the CDR3: TGTGCCAGCAGTTTGCCACAGGGTAACAACGAGCAGTACTTC.

The chain uses TRBV5-1 and TRBJ2-4; 14 nucleotides line up with TRBD2. The length of the CDR3 is 20 residues. Trimming at V came to 2 bases and at J to 4 bases, leaving 14 bases not matched to a gene. Germline V CDR1 and CDR2: SGHRS, YFSETQ. The CDR3 protein is CASSFRTSGRSGIKKNIQYF. In DNA, the CDR3 is TGCGCCAGCAGCTTTCGGACTAGCGGGAGGTCTGGAATAAAAAAAAACATTCAGTACTTC.

The rearrangement links TRBV4-3 to TRBJ2-1; 7 bases line up with TRBD2. The V and J ends lost 2 bases and 8 bases, in that order; junction bases with no gene match: 12. Germline V gene sequence: CDR1 LGHNA, CDR2 YSLEER. The CDR3 consists of 16 residues. CDR3: CASSQTGTTQSYEQFF. The CDR3 nucleotides are TGCGCCAGCAGCCAAACCGGGACTACCCAAAGTTATGAGCAGTTCTTC.

This clone was counted once. The chain links TRBV9 to TRBJ2-5; TRBD1 matches at 10 bases. The germline CDR1 and CDR2 sequences are SGDLS and YYNGEE. V lost 2 bases and J lost 5; bases outside the gene matches: 6. The CDR3 loop spans 15 amino acids. The DNA for the CDR3 is TGTGCCAGCAGCGTCGGACAGGGGGTTGGCGAGACCCAGTACTTC. It yields the protein CASSVGQGVGETQYF. Complete variable domain (other parts from reference TRBV9 and TRBJ2-5): DSGVTQTPKHLITATGQRVTLRCSPRSGDLSVYWYQQSLDQGLQFLIQYYNGEERAKGNILERFSAQQFPDLHSELNLSSLELGDSALYFCASSVGQGVGETQYFGPGTRLLVL.

This clone has more than one count but fewer than ten. The chain couples TRBV23-1 to TRBJ2-5; D gene ambiguous. TRBV23-1 is filed as an ORF, its function uncertain. Trimming cost V 8 bases and J 1 base, with 14 bases left between them. The CDR3 is 14 amino acids. The CDR3 sequence: CASSLTEPQETQYF. In DNA, the CDR3 is TGCGCCAGCTCCCTCACCGAGCCCCAAGAGACCCAGTACTTC.

The chain carries TRBV6-5 and TRBJ2-7; D is ambiguous. Germline values: CDR1 MNHEY, CDR2 SVGAGI. This CDR3 has 12 residues. Trimming took off 4 bases at V and 2 bases at J, with 6 bases between the two ends. The CDR3 DNA sequence: TGTGCCAGCAGTTCGGTGACCTACGAGCAGTACTTC. It translates to CASSSVTYEQYF.

The rearrangement links TRBV6-6 to TRBJ1-6; 7 bases agree with TRBD1. The CDR3 extends over 12 amino acids. The junction had 2 bases not matched to a gene; V was cut back by 6 bases and J by 9 bases. Germline loops: CDR1 MNHNY, CDR2 SVGAGI (reference sequence). The CDR3 reads CASRHRGSPLHF. The CDR3 bases are TGTGCCAGCAGACACAGGGGTTCACCCCTCCACTTT.

The chain has TRBV27 and TRBJ1-1; D not certain. The CDR3 length is 15 residues. The V and J ends lost 3 bases and 1 base respectively, with 12 bases between them. Germline V gene sequence: CDR1 MNHEY, CDR2 SMNVEV (reference sequence). CDR3 loop: CASSLMATPNTEAFF. CDR3 bases: TGTGCCAGCAGTTTGATGGCCACACCGAACACTGAAGCTTTCTTT.